A selection of T cell receptor beta chains follows, all from one sample in a study of T-cell memory formation after mild COVID-19. TCRdb reprocessed the 5' RACE reads via MiXCR and lists one record per CDR3 protein. The data contain 350,000 to 450,000 distinct CDR3 sequences, approximately 27% of them singletons. Sequenced sample: PBMCs or a T cell subset sorted from them (not recorded which). The source is an adult woman who had mild COVID-19 (a few samples of this study predate the infection). Cell type and time point are not known. CDR3s include the opening cysteine and the closing phenylalanine or tryptophan. Each record gives: CDR3 length, D gene, V gene, clone size, J gene, CDR3 protein, CDR3 DNA. D genes are given only for firm matches. A clone size is listed for some rows: how often the clone was seen (once, few, many), or a class if it is expanded.

cdr3_length: 13; d_call: TRBD1; v_call: TRBV3-1; clone_size: few; j_call: TRBJ2-2; cdr3_aa: CASSSRGTGELFF; cdr3_nt: TGTGCCAGCAGTTCCAGGGGGACCGGGGAGCTGTTTTTT
cdr3_length: 13; d_call: NA; v_call: TRBV10-3; clone_size: once; j_call: TRBJ2-2; cdr3_aa: CAISPDSTGELFF; cdr3_nt: TGTGCCATCAGCCCAGACAGCACCGGGGAGCTGTTTTTT
cdr3_length: 13; d_call: TRBD1; v_call: TRBV20-1; clone_size: few; j_call: TRBJ1-5; cdr3_aa: CSAGPTGGQPQHF; cdr3_nt: TGCAGTGCTGGTCCCACAGGGGGTCAGCCCCAGCATTTT
cdr3_length: 14; d_call: NA; v_call: TRBV6-2/TRBV6-3; clone_size: NA; j_call: TRBJ2-5; cdr3_aa: CASSSRLGEETQYF; cdr3_nt: TGTGCCAGCAGTTCCAGACTAGGGGAAGAGACCCAGTACTTC
cdr3_length: 15; d_call: TRBD1; v_call: TRBV10-3; clone_size: many; j_call: TRBJ1-2; cdr3_aa: CAISDRDSQYYGYTF; cdr3_nt: TGTGCCATCAGTGATAGGGACAGCCAATACTATGGCTACACCTTC
cdr3_length: 12; d_call: NA; v_call: TRBV6-5; clone_size: NA; j_call: TRBJ2-1; cdr3_aa: CASSYAGNEQFF; cdr3_nt: TGTGCCAGCAGTTACGCAGGAAATGAGCAGTTCTTC
cdr3_length: 16; d_call: TRBD1; v_call: TRBV7-9; clone_size: once; j_call: TRBJ2-7; cdr3_aa: CASSVRTGGASYEQYF; cdr3_nt: TGTGCCAGCAGCGTACGAACAGGGGGCGCCTCCTACGAGCAGTACTTC
cdr3_length: 15; d_call: TRBD2; v_call: TRBV4-3; clone_size: NA; j_call: TRBJ2-7; cdr3_aa: CASSQERLAPYEQYF; cdr3_nt: TGCGCCAGCAGCCAAGAAAGACTAGCTCCCTACGAGCAGTACTTC
cdr3_length: 15; d_call: TRBD1; v_call: TRBV6-6; clone_size: many; j_call: TRBJ2-5; cdr3_aa: CASSYGTGALKTQYF; cdr3_nt: TGTGCCAGCAGTTACGGGACAGGGGCGCTAAAGACCCAGTACTTC
cdr3_length: 14; d_call: NA; v_call: TRBV6-6; clone_size: few; j_call: TRBJ1-3; cdr3_aa: CASSQGIPGNTIYF; cdr3_nt: TGTGCCAGCAGTCAAGGGATCCCTGGAAACACCATATATTTT
cdr3_length: 15; d_call: TRBD1; v_call: TRBV12-3/TRBV12-4; clone_size: few; j_call: TRBJ2-2; cdr3_aa: CASSLLDRDTGELFF; cdr3_nt: TGTGCCAGCAGTTTACTCGACAGGGACACCGGGGAGCTGTTTTTT
cdr3_length: 14; d_call: NA; v_call: TRBV6-5; clone_size: NA; j_call: TRBJ2-7; cdr3_aa: CASSYHVSGYEQYF; cdr3_nt: TGTGCCAGCAGTTACCATGTCTCGGGGTACGAGCAGTACTTC
cdr3_length: 15; d_call: NA; v_call: TRBV24-1; clone_size: NA; j_call: TRBJ2-5; cdr3_aa: CATSDLGQKKETQYF; cdr3_nt: TGTGCCACCAGTGACCTGGGACAAAAGAAAGAGACCCAGTACTTC
cdr3_length: 14; d_call: NA; v_call: TRBV9; clone_size: NA; j_call: TRBJ2-7; cdr3_aa: CASSVEYSSYEQYF; cdr3_nt: TGTGCCAGCAGCGTAGAGTACAGCTCCTACGAGCAGTACTTC
cdr3_length: 16; d_call: NA; v_call: TRBV5-1; clone_size: NA; j_call: TRBJ1-2; cdr3_aa: CASSLAGTTPTYGYTF; cdr3_nt: TGCGCCAGCAGCTTGGCCGGGACGACGCCGACCTATGGCTACACCTTC
cdr3_length: 14; d_call: NA; v_call: TRBV24-1; clone_size: NA; j_call: TRBJ1-2; cdr3_aa: CATSESTDFYGYTF; cdr3_nt: TGTGCCACCAGTGAGTCAACTGATTTCTATGGCTACACCTTC
cdr3_length: 14; d_call: TRBD1; v_call: TRBV29-1; clone_size: NA; j_call: TRBJ1-1; cdr3_aa: CSVEGYQGDTEAFF; cdr3_nt: TGCAGCGTTGAAGGATATCAGGGGGACACTGAAGCTTTCTTT
cdr3_length: 16; d_call: NA; v_call: TRBV20-1; clone_size: NA; j_call: TRBJ1-2; cdr3_aa: CSARDYRDTPNYGYTF; cdr3_nt: TGCAGTGCTAGAGATTATCGGGACACTCCTAACTATGGCTACACCTTC
cdr3_length: 17; d_call: TRBD1; v_call: TRBV7-9; clone_size: few; j_call: TRBJ2-3; cdr3_aa: CASSLAPGQGNTDTQYF; cdr3_nt: TGTGCCAGCAGCTTAGCCCCGGGACAGGGGAACACAGATACGCAGTATTTT
cdr3_length: 14; d_call: TRBD1; v_call: TRBV7-2; clone_size: NA; j_call: TRBJ2-3; cdr3_aa: CASTPGQVTDTQYF; cdr3_nt: TGTGCCAGCACCCCGGGACAGGTCACAGATACGCAGTATTTT
cdr3_length: 16; d_call: TRBD1; v_call: TRBV6-6; clone_size: NA; j_call: TRBJ2-1; cdr3_aa: CASSPSRDRAHNEQFF; cdr3_nt: TGTGCCAGCAGCCCCTCCCGGGACAGGGCCCACAATGAGCAGTTCTTC
cdr3_length: 12; d_call: NA; v_call: TRBV7-8; clone_size: NA; j_call: TRBJ1-1; cdr3_aa: CASSLLGEGAFF; cdr3_nt: TGTGCCAGCAGCCTGCTTGGGGAAGGAGCTTTCTTT
cdr3_length: 16; d_call: TRBD2; v_call: TRBV6-5; clone_size: NA; j_call: TRBJ2-1; cdr3_aa: CASSSVSAGDRNEQFF; cdr3_nt: TGTGCCAGCAGTTCGGTGAGCGCGGGAGATCGAAATGAGCAGTTCTTC
cdr3_length: 13; d_call: NA; v_call: TRBV15; clone_size: NA; j_call: TRBJ1-2; cdr3_aa: CATSLSGGYGYTF; cdr3_nt: TGTGCCACCAGCCTGAGCGGGGGGTATGGCTACACCTTC
cdr3_length: 15; d_call: NA; v_call: TRBV7-8; clone_size: NA; j_call: TRBJ1-5; cdr3_aa: CASSLGGARRQPQHF; cdr3_nt: TGTGCCAGCAGCTTAGGGGGTGCTCGGCGCCAGCCCCAGCATTTT
cdr3_length: 18; d_call: TRBD2; v_call: TRBV6-2/TRBV6-3; clone_size: few; j_call: TRBJ2-7; cdr3_aa: CASSYGPRLAGGIGEQYF; cdr3_nt: TGTGCCAGCAGTTACGGGCCCAGGCTAGCGGGAGGCATTGGCGAGCAGTACTTC
cdr3_length: 15; d_call: TRBD2; v_call: TRBV7-2; clone_size: few; j_call: TRBJ2-3; cdr3_aa: CASNGGRASTDTQYF; cdr3_nt: TGTGCCAGCAACGGCGGGAGGGCTAGCACAGATACGCAGTATTTT
cdr3_length: 12; d_call: NA; v_call: TRBV7-9; clone_size: NA; j_call: TRBJ1-2; cdr3_aa: CASSLREYGYTF; cdr3_nt: TGTGCCAGCAGCTTGCGAGAATATGGCTACACCTTC
cdr3_length: 15; d_call: NA; v_call: TRBV6-2/TRBV6-3; clone_size: NA; j_call: TRBJ1-5; cdr3_aa: CASSPRFRRDQPQHF; cdr3_nt: TGTGCCAGCAGCCCCCGGTTCCGCAGGGATCAGCCCCAGCATTTT
cdr3_length: 13; d_call: NA; v_call: TRBV5-4; clone_size: many; j_call: TRBJ2-7; cdr3_aa: CASSLGLLTTQYF; cdr3_nt: TGTGCCAGCAGCTTGGGGCTCCTTACGACGCAGTACTTC
cdr3_length: 13; d_call: NA; v_call: TRBV18; clone_size: many; j_call: TRBJ2-1; cdr3_aa: CASSLQSYNEQFF; cdr3_nt: TGTGCCAGCTCACTACAATCCTACAATGAGCAGTTCTTC
cdr3_length: 15; d_call: TRBD1; v_call: TRBV4-1; clone_size: NA; j_call: TRBJ2-7; cdr3_aa: CASSQDKGASHEQYF; cdr3_nt: TGCGCCAGCAGCCAAGATAAGGGGGCATCCCACGAGCAGTACTTC
cdr3_length: 12; d_call: NA; v_call: TRBV7-9; clone_size: NA; j_call: TRBJ2-5; cdr3_aa: CASSHRVETQYF; cdr3_nt: TGTGCCAGCAGCCATCGTGTGGAGACCCAGTACTTC
cdr3_length: 13; d_call: NA; v_call: TRBV7-9; clone_size: NA; j_call: TRBJ1-1; cdr3_aa: CASSGPENTEAFF; cdr3_nt: TGTGCCAGCAGCGGACCTGAGAACACTGAAGCTTTCTTT
cdr3_length: 15; d_call: TRBD1; v_call: TRBV19; clone_size: NA; j_call: TRBJ2-7; cdr3_aa: CASSKGDSSIYEQYF; cdr3_nt: TGTGCCAGTAGTAAAGGGGACAGTTCGATCTACGAGCAGTACTTC
cdr3_length: 15; d_call: TRBD1; v_call: TRBV5-1; clone_size: few; j_call: TRBJ2-5; cdr3_aa: CASSSRQGYQETQYF; cdr3_nt: TGCGCCAGCAGTTCGAGACAGGGCTACCAAGAGACCCAGTACTTC
cdr3_length: 14; d_call: NA; v_call: TRBV6-2/TRBV6-3; clone_size: NA; j_call: TRBJ1-2; cdr3_aa: CASSYGPRGDGYTF; cdr3_nt: TGTGCCAGCAGTTACGGGCCTAGGGGGGATGGCTACACCTTC
cdr3_length: 20; d_call: TRBD2; v_call: TRBV6-5; clone_size: NA; j_call: TRBJ2-3; cdr3_aa: CASSFFPRREGTSGADTQYF; cdr3_nt: TGTGCCAGCAGTTTCTTCCCTAGGAGAGAAGGGACTAGCGGGGCAGATACGCAGTATTTT
cdr3_length: 15; d_call: TRBD1; v_call: TRBV5-1; clone_size: few; j_call: TRBJ2-3; cdr3_aa: CASSSRTGPTDTQYF; cdr3_nt: TGCGCCAGCAGCTCGCGGACAGGGCCCACAGATACGCAGTATTTT
cdr3_length: 15; d_call: TRBD2; v_call: TRBV5-6; clone_size: few; j_call: TRBJ2-2; cdr3_aa: CASSFIQRGTGELFF; cdr3_nt: TGTGCCAGCAGCTTCATCCAGCGGGGCACCGGGGAGCTGTTTTTT
cdr3_length: 13; d_call: NA; v_call: TRBV20-1; clone_size: NA; j_call: TRBJ2-7; cdr3_aa: CSARDRASYEQYF; cdr3_nt: TGCAGTGCTAGAGATCGGGCTTCCTACGAGCAGTACTTC
cdr3_length: 16; d_call: TRBD2; v_call: TRBV20-1; clone_size: few; j_call: TRBJ2-1; cdr3_aa: CSARDPSSGTYNEQFF; cdr3_nt: TGCAGTGCTAGAGATCCCTCTAGCGGGACCTACAATGAGCAGTTCTTC
cdr3_length: 13; d_call: TRBD2; v_call: TRBV20-1; clone_size: NA; j_call: TRBJ2-1; cdr3_aa: CSAGVAGVNEQFF; cdr3_nt: TGCAGTGCTGGGGTAGCGGGAGTTAATGAGCAGTTCTTC